This record concerns one T cell receptor (beta chain) sequence. This specimen includes other DNA sequences encoding the same CDR3. The data were taken from a study of cytomegalovirus exposure and HLA in healthy donors. Unrecorded immune exposures were likely, despite nominal health at sampling. The CDR3 is made up of 15 amino acids. After removal of 0 bases from V and 2 bases from J, the junction contained 0 bases not matched to a gene. Germline loops: CDR1 SGDLS, CDR2 YYNGEE. PCR involved 60 Vbeta and 13 Jbeta primers. Here immunoSEQ multiplex PCR was the method, and the copy in TCRdb shows in-frame clones only, minus some. The sample contains 200,000 to 250,000 clones, about 81% of which appear only once.

This clonotype originated in a woman in her forties in good health and CMV-seronegative. Sequenced sample: PBMCs. The chain carries TRBV9 and TRBJ2-7, with 12 bases lining up with TRBD2. The CDR3 nucleotides read TGTGCCAGCAGCGTAGGACTAGCGGGGGCCTACGAGCAGTACTTC. Translating it yields CASSVGLAGAYEQYF.